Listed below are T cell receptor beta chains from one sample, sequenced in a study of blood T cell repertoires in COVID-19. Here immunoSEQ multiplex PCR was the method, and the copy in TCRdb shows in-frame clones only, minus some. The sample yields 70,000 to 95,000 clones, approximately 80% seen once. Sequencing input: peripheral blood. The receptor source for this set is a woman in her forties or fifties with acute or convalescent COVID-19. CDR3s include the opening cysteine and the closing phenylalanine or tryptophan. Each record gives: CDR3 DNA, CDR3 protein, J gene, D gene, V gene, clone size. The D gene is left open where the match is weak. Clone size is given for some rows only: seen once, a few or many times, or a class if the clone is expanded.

TGCGCCAGCAGCTTGGCCAGGGGGTTGTACAATGAGCAGTTCTTC CASSLARGLYNEQFF TRBJ2-1 TRBD1 TRBV5-1 -
TGTGCCAGCAGCGTGTCCGAGGGGGCAGACTACGAGCAGTACTTC CASSVSEGADYEQYF TRBJ2-7 TRBD1 TRBV9 -
TGTGCCAGCAGCTCCGGTAGAGACAGGTATACCTACGAGCAGTACTTC CASSSGRDRYTYEQYF TRBJ2-7 - TRBV7-2 -
TGTGCCAGCGCCCCAGCGAACAATGAGCAGTTCTTC CASAPANNEQFF TRBJ2-1 - TRBV7-9 -
TGCGCCAGCAGCCAAGTCCTTAGCAGGGGCGAGCAGTACTTC CASSQVLSRGEQYF TRBJ2-7 - TRBV4-3 -
TGTGCCAGCAGCCGGGAAGGCTCCTACGAGCAGTACTTC CASSREGSYEQYF TRBJ2-7 - TRBV5-5 -
TGTGCCAGCAGTTTAGTGTCTGGGAGTTTTCCGTGGCCCCAGCATTTT CASSLVSGSFPWPQHF TRBJ1-5 - TRBV27 -
TGCAGCGTTGGACAGGGGAACACTGAAGCTTTCTTT CSVGQGNTEAFF TRBJ1-1 TRBD1 TRBV29-1 -
TGTGCCAGCAGTGAATTATGGCAGGCCTCCTACGAGCAGTACTTC CASSELWQASYEQYF TRBJ2-7 - TRBV6-1 many
TGTGCCAGCAGTTTTACCCCCCGGACTAGCGGGAGAAAAAGAGATACGCAGTATTTT CASSFTPRTSGRKRDTQYF TRBJ2-3 TRBD2 TRBV28 once
TGTGCCAGCAGTGACTCGGACTACTCCTACAATGAGCAGTTCTTC CASSDSDYSYNEQFF TRBJ2-1 - TRBV6-4 -
TGTGCCAGCAGTTTTGAGGCGGGAGTGAGCGGGGAGCTGTTTTTT CASSFEAGVSGELFF TRBJ2-2 TRBD2 TRBV28 few
TGTGCCAGCAGCGTAGACAGGGGCCAAGAGACCCAGTACTTC CASSVDRGQETQYF TRBJ2-5 TRBD1 TRBV9 -
TGTGCCAGCAATACCGGACAGGAGAACACTGAAGCTTTCTTT CASNTGQENTEAFF TRBJ1-1 TRBD1 TRBV6-5 -
TGTGCCACCAGCAGAGATCTGGGAGAAGGGGAGCTGTTTTTT CATSRDLGEGELFF TRBJ2-2 - TRBV15 -
TGTGCCAGCAGCCAAAGGGGGGGCTCCTCCTACAATGAGCAGTTCTTC CASSQRGGSSYNEQFF TRBJ2-1 - TRBV3-1/TRBV3-2 once
TGTGCCAGCAGCTCATATAGCGGGAAAGAGACCCAGTACTTC CASSSYSGKETQYF TRBJ2-5 TRBD2 TRBV9 -
TGTGCCAGCAGTTTAGCAGGGGACGAGCAGTACTTC CASSLAGDEQYF TRBJ2-7 - TRBV28 once
TGTGCCAGCAGTTTATACTCGCCAGGGAACAATGAGCAGTTCTTC CASSLYSPGNNEQFF TRBJ2-1 - TRBV27 once
TGTGCCACCAGTGAACCCGACAGGGTCGGGGAGCTGTTTTTT CATSEPDRVGELFF TRBJ2-2 TRBD1 TRBV24-1 once
TGCGCCAGCAGCCAAGGGGGCGGGACCTCCTACGAGCAGTACTTC CASSQGGGTSYEQYF TRBJ2-7 - TRBV4-1 -
TGTGCCAGCTCATCGGGACAGGTTAACGTTGAAAAACTGTTTTTT CASSSGQVNVEKLFF TRBJ1-4 TRBD1 TRBV18 -
TGTGCCAGCAGCGCTATAGCGGGAGGGGTCAATGAGCAGTTCTTC CASSAIAGGVNEQFF TRBJ2-1 TRBD2 TRBV6-5 few